Listed below are T cell receptor beta chains from one sample, sequenced in a study of blood T cell repertoires in COVID-19. Profiling relied on immunoSEQ multiplex PCR, and the TCRdb table lists in-frame clones only, not all of them. In the table there are 20,000 to 25,000 clones, over 75% of which are singletons. Sequencing was carried out using peripheral blood. These receptors all come from a woman of 80 years or more with acute or convalescent COVID-19. Both conserved end residues are part of each CDR3. The order of the fields is D gene, J gene, V gene, clone size, CDR3 protein, CDR3 DNA. The D gene is left open where the match is weak. The size entry is marked missing in some rows and otherwise reads once, few, many or a size class.

TRBD1,TRBJ1-1,TRBV11-2,once,CASSANRGDTEAFF,TGTGCCAGCAGCGCAAACAGGGGGGACACTGAAGCTTTCTTT
TRBD1,TRBJ2-5,TRBV5-1,NA,CASSLQGANQETQYF,TGCGCCAGCAGCTTACAGGGGGCGAACCAAGAGACCCAGTACTTC
TRBD2,TRBJ2-1,TRBV19,NA,CASTPSGISSYNEQFF,TGTGCCAGTACCCCTAGCGGGATAAGCTCCTACAATGAGCAGTTCTTC
TRBD1,TRBJ1-2,TRBV6-6,NA,CASSDMTGAVGYTF,TGTGCCAGCAGCGACATGACAGGGGCCGTTGGCTACACCTTC
NA,TRBJ2-7,TRBV5-6,NA,CASSFGTPKTYEQYF,TGTGCCAGCAGCTTTGGGACACCCAAAACCTACGAGCAGTACTTC
TRBD2,TRBJ2-3,TRBV30,NA,CAWSVPGGRADTQYF,TGTGCCTGGAGTGTACCGGGGGGGCGCGCAGATACGCAGTATTTT
NA,TRBJ1-6,TRBV20-1,NA,CSAVDGVSLHF,TGCAGTGCCGTAGACGGGGTGTCCCTCCACTTT
NA,TRBJ2-6,TRBV19,NA,CASYQQGTGANVLTF,TGTGCCAGTTACCAGCAGGGGACCGGGGCCAACGTCCTGACTTTC
NA,TRBJ2-3,TRBV7-6,NA,CASSPAVRTTTSTDTQYF,TGTGCCAGCAGCCCCGCGGTGCGGACAACAACTAGCACAGATACGCAGTATTTT
NA,TRBJ1-2,TRBV12-5,NA,CASGYSRTGGLNYGYTF,TGTGCTAGTGGTTACTCGAGGACTGGAGGGTTAAACTATGGCTACACCTTC
TRBD2,TRBJ2-1,TRBV3-1/TRBV3-2,NA,CASRYSGGLYNEQFF,TGTGCCAGCAGGTACTCGGGGGGGCTTTACAATGAGCAGTTCTTC
TRBD1,TRBJ1-1,TRBV18,NA,CASSPLPGQENTEAFF,TGTGCCAGCTCACCACTTCCGGGACAGGAGAACACTGAAGCTTTCTTT
TRBD1,TRBJ1-1,TRBV6-5,NA,CASRDRGLPGTEAFF,TGTGCCAGCCGGGACAGGGGGCTCCCCGGCACTGAAGCTTTCTTT
TRBD1,TRBJ1-2,TRBV5-8,NA,CASSQGARYGYTF,TGTGCCAGCAGCCAGGGGGCCCGGTATGGCTACACCTTC
NA,TRBJ1-5,TRBV2,few,CASRLGHASNQPQHF,TGTGCCAGCCGACTGGGACACGCTAGCAATCAGCCCCAGCATTTT
TRBD1,TRBJ2-7,TRBV7-9,NA,CASSSLLGGARSYEQYF,TGTGCCAGCAGCTCATTATTAGGGGGCGCGAGGAGCTACGAGCAGTACTTC
NA,TRBJ1-1,TRBV5-1,NA,CASSFGGNTEAFF,TGCGCCAGCAGCTTCGGCGGAAACACTGAAGCTTTCTTT
TRBD2,TRBJ2-3,TRBV13,once,CASSPGTSGYQYTDTQYF,TGTGCCAGCAGCCCCGGGACTAGCGGGTATCAGTACACAGATACGCAGTATTTT
NA,TRBJ2-7,TRBV6-9,NA,CASSSPPEQYF,TGTGCCAGCAGTTCCCCTCCCGAGCAGTACTTC
NA,TRBJ1-2,TRBV15,NA,CATSRGLWGFGDYGYTF,TGTGCCACCAGCAGAGGCCTTTGGGGCTTTGGGGACTATGGCTACACCTTC
TRBD1,TRBJ1-4,TRBV6-5,NA,CASSPLWDRVEKLFF,TGTGCCAGCAGTCCTCTTTGGGACAGGGTGGAAAAACTGTTTTTT
NA,TRBJ2-1,TRBV30,NA,CAWSLLANEQFF,TGTGCCTGGAGTTTGCTAGCGAATGAGCAGTTCTTC
TRBD1,TRBJ1-2,TRBV9,NA,CASSPRQGQNNNYGYTF,TGTGCCAGCAGCCCGAGACAGGGCCAGAACAATAACTATGGCTACACCTTC